A selection of T cell receptor beta chains follows, all from one sample in a study of cytomegalovirus exposure and HLA in healthy donors. Generated by immunoSEQ multiplex PCR, the TCRdb table keeps only in-frame clones and is missing some. The data hold about 170,000 clones, with 85% observed a single time. The sample was PBMCs. Source of these receptors: a boy aged 2 to 9 in good health and CMV-seronegative. Each CDR3 is given with its conserved first and last residue. The D gene is left open where the match is weak. Some rows mark clone size as missing; the rest say once, few, many or name a class of expanded clone.

J gene,D gene,V gene,clone size,CDR3 protein,CDR3 DNA
TRBJ1-1,-,TRBV2,once,CASSELGPNTEAFF,TGTGCCAGCAGTGAACTGGGCCCGAACACTGAAGCTTTCTTT
TRBJ2-1,TRBD2,TRBV6-5,once,CASRRPSGPNEQFF,TGTGCCAGCCGTAGGCCTAGCGGACCCAATGAGCAGTTCTTC
TRBJ1-2,-,TRBV15,few,CATSRDLQGRDYTF,TGTGCCACCAGCAGAGATCTCCAGGGAAGGGACTACACCTTC
TRBJ1-1,TRBD1,TRBV6-1,-,CATPGQGSNTEASF,TGTGCCACCCCGGGACAGGGGTCGAACACTGAAGCTTCCTTT
TRBJ2-7,-,TRBV5-6,-,CASSTDSSYEQYF,TGTGCCAGCAGCACGGACAGCTCCTACGAGCAGTACTTC
TRBJ1-2,TRBD1,TRBV14,-,CASSLWTGDGYTF,TGTGCCAGCAGCCTCTGGACAGGGGATGGCTACACCTTC
TRBJ1-1,-,TRBV18,-,CASSPRATAGGNTEAFF,TGTGCCAGCTCACCACGCGCAACCGCGGGGGGCAACACTGAAGCTTTCTTT
TRBJ1-3,-,TRBV6-1,-,CASSEQGSGNTIYF,TGTGCCAGCAGTGAACAGGGGTCGGGAAACACCATATATTTT
TRBJ1-2,TRBD1,TRBV29-1,few,CSVGQRSFDGYTF,TGCAGCGTGGGACAGAGATCGTTTGATGGCTACACCTTC
TRBJ2-7,TRBD2,TRBV6-4,-,CASSKTSGSYEQYF,TGTGCCAGCAGTAAGACTAGCGGGAGCTACGAGCAGTACTTC
TRBJ1-1,-,TRBV27,-,CASSLTGQNTEAFF,TGTGCCAGCAGTTTAACGGGACAGAACACTGAAGCTTTCTTT
TRBJ2-1,-,TRBV27,-,CASSASIPNEQFF,TGTGCCAGCAGTGCGTCAATTCCCAATGAGCAGTTCTTC
TRBJ2-5,TRBD2,TRBV25-1,-,CASSVRGGAETQYF,TGTGCCAGCAGCGTCCGGGGGGGGGCAGAGACCCAGTACTTC
TRBJ2-7,TRBD2,TRBV28,-,CASSLRGRTSYEQYF,TGTGCCAGCAGTTTGCGCGGGAGAACGTCCTACGAGCAGTACTTC
TRBJ1-1,-,TRBV2,-,CASSESWDRGWTEAFF,TGTGCCAGCAGTGAAAGCTGGGATAGGGGATGGACTGAAGCTTTCTTT
TRBJ1-5,-,TRBV5-1,-,CASSLEGGGNQPQHF,TGCGCCAGCAGCTTGGAAGGAGGCGGCAATCAGCCCCAGCATTTT
TRBJ1-1,TRBD1,TRBV5-1,-,CASGKSGQGNTEAFF,TGCGCCAGCGGCAAATCAGGACAGGGGAACACTGAAGCTTTCTTT
TRBJ1-1,-,TRBV28,-,CASRPDSTEAFF,TGTGCCAGCAGACCGGACAGTACTGAAGCTTTCTTT
TRBJ2-5,-,TRBV6-6,few,CASSLLGEGTQYF,TGTGCCAGCAGCTTACTAGGCGAGGGGACCCAGTACTTC
TRBJ1-2,TRBD1,TRBV28,-,CASRPEQGAGGYTF,TGTGCCAGCAGACCGGAACAGGGGGCAGGGGGCTACACCTTC
TRBJ1-3,-,TRBV2,-,CASSEQPYRVMLSGNTIYF,TGTGCCAGCAGTGAACAGCCCTACAGGGTTATGCTCTCTGGAAACACCATATATTTT
TRBJ2-7,-,TRBV5-1,-,CASRTGRLEEQYF,TGCGCCAGCAGGACAGGGAGGTTGGAAGAGCAGTACTTC
TRBJ2-2,-,TRBV6-1,-,CASSGQPNTGELFF,TGTGCCAGCAGTGGACAGCCGAACACCGGGGAGCTGTTTTTT
TRBJ1-2,TRBD1,TRBV19,-,CASSSRDRTLGVGYGYTF,TGTGCCAGTAGTTCACGGGACAGAACTTTAGGGGTCGGCTATGGCTACACCTTC
TRBJ1-2,TRBD1,TRBV18,-,CASSPLDRGDYGYIF,TGTGCCAGCTCACCTTTGGACAGGGGAGACTATGGCTACATCTTC
TRBJ2-5,TRBD2,TRBV30,-,CAWSVGWGLADLQTQYF,TGTGCCTGGAGTGTAGGGTGGGGACTAGCGGACCTCCAGACCCAGTACTTC
TRBJ2-1,TRBD2,TRBV5-1,-,CASSLTSGSPNDEQFF,TGCGCCAGCAGCTTGACTAGCGGGAGTCCCAACGATGAGCAGTTCTTC
TRBJ1-1,TRBD1,TRBV29-1,-,CSVQMTGDTEAFF,TGCAGCGTCCAAATGACAGGGGACACTGAAGCTTTCTTT
TRBJ2-5,-,TRBV4-2,-,CASSLAYQETQYF,TGTGCCAGCAGCCTAGCCTACCAAGAGACCCAGTACTTC
TRBJ2-3,-,TRBV29-1,few,CSVGVGQHRDTQYF,TGCAGCGTGGGAGTTGGACAGCATCGAGATACGCAGTATTTT
TRBJ2-3,-,TRBV28,-,CASSFTSSTDTQYF,TGTGCCAGCAGTTTCACTAGTTCGACAGATACGCAGTATTTT
TRBJ2-3,TRBD1,TRBV11-1,once,CASSLEGTGGLTDTQYF,TGTGCCAGCAGCTTAGAGGGGACAGGGGGTCTGACAGATACGCAGTATTTT
TRBJ2-3,TRBD2,TRBV19,-,CASSTLAGGLTDTQYF,TGTGCCAGTAGTACCCTAGCGGGGGGCCTCACAGATACGCAGTATTTT
TRBJ2-2,-,TRBV20-1,-,CSAPQGPLMFF,TGCAGTGCTCCTCAGGGGCCCCTGATGTTTTTT
TRBJ2-7,-,TRBV6-4,-,CASSVQGDSYEQYF,TGTGCCAGCAGTGTTCAAGGGGACTCCTACGAGCAGTACTTC
TRBJ2-3,-,TRBV14,-,CASSQEMTRAQTDTQYF,TGTGCCAGCAGCCAAGAGATGACTAGAGCGCAGACGGATACGCAGTATTTT
TRBJ2-5,TRBD2,TRBV11-2,-,CASSSGLAGQETQYF,TGTGCCAGCAGCTCCGGACTAGCGGGCCAAGAGACCCAGTACTTC
TRBJ2-5,-,TRBV5-5,-,CASSSGGGGRETQYF,TGTGCCAGCAGCTCTGGGGGTGGGGGCCGGGAGACCCAGTACTTC
TRBJ1-1,-,TRBV27,-,CASSLYGASSTEAFF,TGTGCCAGCAGTTTATATGGGGCTTCGAGCACTGAAGCTTTCTTT
TRBJ1-5,TRBD1,TRBV27,-,CASSAGTASNQPQHF,TGTGCCAGCAGTGCGGGGACAGCGAGCAATCAGCCCCAGCATTTT
TRBJ2-7,-,TRBV6-1,-,CASSETVSAPREQYF,TGTGCCAGCAGTGAAACGGTGTCAGCCCCGCGGGAGCAGTACTTC
TRBJ1-3,-,TRBV5-4,-,CASSLGAGNSGNTIYF,TGTGCCAGCAGCTTGGGGGCGGGTAACTCTGGAAACACCATATATTTT
TRBJ1-1,-,TRBV5-5,-,CASSLANEAFF,TGTGCCAGCAGCTTGGCCAATGAAGCTTTCTTT
TRBJ1-5,TRBD1,TRBV28,-,CASRGQKDQPQHF,TGTGCCAGCAGGGGACAGAAAGATCAGCCCCAGCATTTT
TRBJ2-3,-,TRBV14,-,CASSQNRQAWFTDTQYF,TGTGCCAGCAGCCAAAACAGACAGGCATGGTTCACAGATACGCAGTATTTT
TRBJ1-2,TRBD1,TRBV6-5,once,CASSRQGYGYTF,TGTGCCAGCAGTCGACAGGGCTATGGCTACACCTTC
TRBJ2-1,-,TRBV20-1,-,CSVLARNEQFF,TGCAGTGTTTTAGCGCGCAATGAGCAGTTCTTC
TRBJ1-2,TRBD1,TRBV28,-,CASTRTGGDYGYTF,TGTGCCAGCACGCGGACAGGGGGCGACTATGGCTACACCTTC
TRBJ1-2,TRBD1,TRBV7-9,-,CSSSAGTGFGDGYTF,TGTTCCAGCAGCGCCGGGACAGGGTTCGGCGATGGCTACACCTTC
TRBJ1-5,-,TRBV5-6,-,CASSLYRVDNQPQHF,TGTGCCAGCAGCTTGTACAGGGTCGACAATCAGCCCCAGCATTTT
TRBJ2-1,TRBD2,TRBV5-1,-,CASSVGLADLYNEQFF,TGCGCCAGCAGCGTGGGACTAGCGGATCTCTACAATGAGCAGTTCTTC
TRBJ2-7,TRBD2,TRBV29-1,-,CSVGLADTYEQYF,TGCAGCGTCGGACTAGCGGATACCTACGAGCAGTACTTC